A selection of T cell receptor beta chains follows, all from one sample in a study of CD8 T cells in Susac syndrome. Using its own MiXCR run on the immunoSEQ multiplex PCR reads, TCRdb lists one record per CDR3 protein. The data show more than 200,000 distinct CDR3 sequences, about 93% seen once. The sample taken for sequencing was CD8+ T cells from PBMCs. The receptors stem from a human donor with multiple sclerosis. Both conserved end residues are part of each CDR3. Each record gives: V gene, D gene, J gene, clone size, CDR3 protein, CDR3 DNA. The D gene is left open where the match is weak. Clone sizes are given selectively: once, few, many, or a class where the clone is expanded.

>TRBV10-2|TRBD2|TRBJ2-1|once
CASSESISGSGLNEQFF
TGCGCCAGCAGTGAGTCGATTAGCGGGAGTGGTTTGAATGAGCAGTTCTTC
>TRBV5-4|.|TRBJ2-3|.
CASSPREVGGDTDTQYF
TGTGCCAGCAGCCCCAGAGAAGTCGGCGGGGATACAGATACGCAGTATTTT
>TRBV11-2|.|TRBJ2-1|.
CASSHINEQFF
TGTGCCAGCAGCCACATCAATGAGCAGTTCTTC
>TRBV9|TRBD1|TRBJ2-1|.
CASSVVGGQSYNEQFF
TGTGCCAGCAGCGTAGTAGGGGGCCAGTCCTACAATGAGCAGTTCTTC
>TRBV5-4|.|TRBJ1-1|.
CASSLDRAVEAFF
TGTGCCAGCAGCTTGGATCGGGCAGTTGAAGCTTTCTTT
>TRBV2|.|TRBJ2-7|.
CASSEGPGGTYEQYF
TGTGCCAGCAGTGAAGGGCCAGGTGGGACCTACGAGCAGTACTTC
>TRBV5-4|.|TRBJ2-5|.
CASSVWTDFQETQYF
TGTGCCAGCAGCGTCTGGACGGACTTCCAAGAGACCCAGTACTTC
>TRBV7-3|TRBD1|TRBJ1-1|.
CASSAQGSGTEAFF
TGTGCCAGCAGCGCACAGGGGTCTGGCACTGAAGCTTTCTTT
>TRBV4-1|TRBD2|TRBJ2-2|.
CASSDMSGGAGELFF
TGCGCCAGCAGCGACATGTCGGGAGGGGCCGGGGAGCTGTTTTTT
>TRBV16|TRBD2|TRBJ2-1|.
CASSQLTSGSNEQFF
TGTGCCAGCAGCCAACTGACTAGCGGGAGCAATGAGCAGTTCTTC
>TRBV10-3|TRBD1|TRBJ1-2|.
CAISGDRELSDYGYTF
TGTGCCATCAGTGGGGACAGGGAATTGTCAGACTATGGCTACACCTTC
>TRBV4-3|TRBD2|TRBJ2-7|few
CASSQDRGGGLGGRAYEQYF
TGCGCCAGCAGCCAAGATAGGGGGGGTGGGCTCGGCGGGAGGGCGTACGAGCAGTACTTC
>TRBV4-3|TRBD2|TRBJ2-7|.
CASSPGTSPVDEQYF
TGCGCCAGCAGCCCCGGGACTAGTCCGGTCGACGAGCAGTACTTC
>TRBV7-9|TRBD2|TRBJ2-4|.
CASSPSEREWGKNIQYF
TGTGCCAGCAGCCCCTCCGAGCGGGAGTGGGGGAAAAACATTCAGTACTTC
>TRBV28|.|TRBJ1-5|.
CASSQQGDQPQHF
TGTGCCAGTTCTCAGCAGGGTGATCAGCCCCAGCATTTT
>TRBV6-1|.|TRBJ1-1|.
CASTIWGDSWDTEAFF
TGTGCCAGCACCATATGGGGGGATTCATGGGACACTGAAGCTTTCTTT
>TRBV15|.|TRBJ1-1|.
CATGLMNTEAFF
TGTGCCACCGGGCTTATGAACACTGAAGCTTTCTTT
>TRBV5-4|.|TRBJ2-1|.
CASSYSGTPGGEQFF
TGTGCCAGCAGCTACTCCGGAACTCCGGGCGGTGAGCAGTTCTTC
>TRBV11-2|.|TRBJ2-7|.
CASSLGPFSYEQYF
TGTGCCAGCAGCCTTGGGCCTTTTTCCTACGAGCAGTACTTC
>TRBV20-1|TRBD2|TRBJ2-1|.
CSARGLAEYNEQFF
TGCAGTGCTAGAGGCCTAGCGGAGTACAATGAGCAGTTCTTC
>TRBV7-9|TRBD2|TRBJ2-3|.
CASSPTSGVSDTQYF
TGTGCCAGCAGCCCGACTAGCGGGGTCTCAGATACGCAGTATTTT
>TRBV27|.|TRBJ2-1|.
CASSESTYQSSYNEQFF
TGTGCCAGCAGCGAAAGTACTTACCAGAGCTCCTACAATGAGCAGTTCTTC
>TRBV4-1|TRBD2|TRBJ2-7|.
CASSPPLQREYEQYF
TGCGCCAGCAGCCCTCCTCTGCAGCGGGAGTACGAGCAGTACTTC
>TRBV27|.|TRBJ1-1|.
CASSLGLNAEAFF
TGTGCCAGCAGTTTAGGCCTTAATGCTGAAGCTTTCTTT
>TRBV28|TRBD2|TRBJ2-2|.
CASSSGLAGVTGELFF
TGTGCCAGCAGTTCCGGACTAGCGGGAGTCACCGGGGAGCTGTTTTTT
>TRBV15|.|TRBJ1-2|.
CATSETENYGYTF
TGTGCCACCAGCGAGACAGAAAACTATGGCTACACCTTC
>TRBV6-2/TRBV6-3|.|TRBJ2-1|.
CASDPTGYNEQFF
TGTGCCAGTGATCCGACTGGGTACAATGAGCAGTTCTTC
>TRBV30|.|TRBJ2-2|.
CAWALPPGELFF
TGTGCCTGGGCCCTTCCACCCGGGGAGCTGTTTTTT
>TRBV11-2|.|TRBJ2-1|.
CASSFPSVGLRAFF
TGTGCCAGCAGCTTTCCATCGGTCGGACTCCGGGCATTCTTC
>TRBV11-1|TRBD1|TRBJ2-7|.
CASSLTGVTYEQYF
TGTGCCAGCAGCTTGACAGGGGTCACCTACGAGCAGTACTTC
>TRBV11-1|.|TRBJ2-3|.
CASSYPGGPHTDTQYF
TGTGCCAGCAGCTACCCGGGGGGCCCACACACAGATACGCAGTATTTT
>TRBV7-9|.|TRBJ1-2|.
CASSPGEGGYGYTF
TGTGCCAGCAGCCCCGGGGAAGGAGGGTATGGCTACACCTTC
>TRBV29-1|.|TRBJ1-4|.
CSVELARGEKLFF
TGCAGCGTTGAACTGGCAAGGGGTGAAAAACTGTTTTTT
>TRBV23-1|.|TRBJ2-7|.
CTSCRGQLPTSSYEQYF
TGCACCAGTTGCCGAGGACAGCTACCAACTAGCTCCTACGAGCAGTACTTC
>TRBV6-2/TRBV6-3|TRBD1|TRBJ2-7|.
CASSHPGQGVSYEQYF
TGTGCCAGCAGTCACCCCGGACAGGGGGTCTCCTACGAGCAGTACTTC
>TRBV4-1|TRBD2|TRBJ2-3|.
CASSQEAGVGTQYF
TGCGCCAGCAGCCAAGAGGCGGGAGTAGGAACGCAGTATTTT
>TRBV15|TRBD1|TRBJ1-5|.
CATSEGAPDQPQHF
TGTGCCACCAGCGAGGGGGCTCCGGATCAGCCCCAGCATTTT
>TRBV7-8|.|TRBJ1-3|.
CASSLIGRTSGNTIYF
TGTGCCAGCAGCTTAATAGGCAGGACCTCTGGAAACACCATATATTTT